One sample yielded the 13 T cell receptor beta chains listed below, sequenced in a study of cytomegalovirus exposure and HLA in healthy donors. The primer mix had 60 Vbeta and 13 Jbeta primers. Produced via immunoSEQ multiplex PCR; TCRdb's table is partial and in-frame only. The ten most abundant clones cover around 26% of a sample with 50,000 or so clones. Sequencing was carried out using PBMCs. Receptors were obtained from a man in his forties in good health and CMV-seropositive.

This chain joins TRBV19 and TRBJ1-2; weak D call: TRBD1 (5 bases). Germline V gene lookup returns CDR1 LNHDA and CDR2 SQIVND (reference sequence). This CDR3 comprises 14 residues. Trimming pared 2 bases from V and 4 bases from J, leaving 11 bases between. Written as DNA, the CDR3 is TGTGCCAGTAGTATATCGACAGCGACCTATGGCTACACCTTC. It yields the protein CASSISTATYGYTF.

The chain has TRBV2 and TRBJ2-3; D gene unclear. V dropped 8 bases and J dropped 4 bases, with 16 bases sitting between them. The germline gives CDR1 SNHLY, CDR2 FYNNEI. The CDR3 runs to 14 residues. The CDR3 DNA reads TGTGCCAGCTCGGCGGTCCTGAACCCAGATACGCAGTATTTT. Encoded protein: CASSAVLNPDTQYF.

The rearrangement joins TRBV18 to TRBJ2-7; weak D call: TRBD1 (6 bases). V shed 4 bases and J shed 5 bases, with 15 bases lying between them. The CDR3 totals 14 residues. CDR1 and CDR2 (germline): KGHSH, LQKENI. CDR3 sequence (DNA): TGTGCCAGCTCACTTAGGGGGATAAGGAACGAGCAGTACTTC. Amino acids: CASSLRGIRNEQYF.

The chain has TRBV6-1 and TRBJ2-2; TRBD2 is a possible D gene (6 bases). The CDR3 length is 16 residues. Per the germline V gene, CDR1 is MNHNS and CDR2 is SASEGT. V was cut by 2 bases and J by 0 bases, with 10 bases left in between. CDR3 DNA: TGTGCCAGCAGTGAACGCGGAGGGGCGAACACCGGGGAGCTGTTTTTT. Translating it yields CASSERGGANTGELFF.

V and J are TRBV7-2 and TRBJ2-5, with 7 positions matching TRBD2. The V segment lost 5 bases and the J segment 5 bases; nucleotides outside the gene matches: 11. The CDR3 contains 15 residues. Germline CDR1 SGHTA, CDR2 FQGNSA. The CDR3 loop reads CASSHPGLPGETQYF. The CDR3 DNA follows: TGTGCCAGCAGCCATCCGGGACTACCAGGGGAGACCCAGTACTTC. Complete variable domain (other parts from reference TRBV7-2 and TRBJ2-5): GAGVSQSPSNKVTEKGKDVELRCDPISGHTALYWYRQSLGQGLEFLIYFQGNSAPDKSGLPSDRFSAERTGGSVSTLTIQRTQQEDSAVYLCASSHPGLPGETQYFGPGTRLLVL.

As for this clone: The sample contains more than one DNA sequence encoding this CDR3. The rearrangement joins TRBV6-1 to TRBJ2-7, with D possibly matching TRBD1 (7 bases). CDR1 and CDR2 (germline): MNHNS, SASEGT. The CDR3 length is 15 residues. V dropped 6 bases and J dropped 7 bases, with 22 bases sitting between them. The CDR3 loop reads CASSQGVAGGSEQYF. The CDR3 bases are TGTGCCAGCAGCCAAGGGGTCGCAGGGGGGTCGGAGCAGTACTTC.

V is TRBV11-2 and J is TRBJ1-5; 10 bases line up with TRBD1. V trimming: 5 bases; J trimming: 4 bases; junction bases outside the gene matches: 2. Germline CDR1 and CDR2: SGHAT and FQNNGV. The length of the CDR3 is 14 residues. The CDR3 DNA reads as TGTGCCAGCAGCGAGGACAGGGGGAATCAGCCCCAGCATTTT. Amino acid sequence: CASSEDRGNQPQHF.

This chain uses TRBV19 with TRBJ2-3; weak D call: TRBD2 (6 bases). Trimming took 3 bases from V and 2 from J, leaving 12 bases between them. Germline V gene sequence: CDR1 LNHDA, CDR2 SQIVND (reference sequence). This CDR3 is 15 amino acids long. DNA of the CDR3: TGTGCCAGTAGTATCTCGGGGGTAACCACAGATACGCAGTATTTT. This sequence encodes CASSISGVTTDTQYF.

This chain connects TRBV30 to TRBJ2-1, with TRBD2 matching 12 bases. The CDR3 has 15 amino acids. Germline loops: CDR1 GTSNPN, CDR2 SVGIG (reference sequence). V dropped 2 bases and J dropped 8; count of bases not matched to a gene: 7. CDR3 loop: CAWSTLAGGLDEQFF. The CDR3 nucleotides are TGTGCCTGGAGTACTCTAGCGGGGGGGCTGGATGAGCAGTTCTTC.

The chain recombines TRBV9 with TRBJ1-4, with D possibly being TRBD1 (6 bases). Germline V gene lookup returns CDR1 SGDLS and CDR2 YYNGEE. V dropped 0 bases and J dropped 2 bases, with 11 bases sitting between them. The CDR3 is made up of 16 amino acids. CDR3 nucleotide sequence: TGTGCCAGCAGCGTAGGCGGGGGCAGGACTAATGAAAAACTGTTTTTT. This encodes CASSVGGGRTNEKLFF.

V usage is TRBV5-4 and J usage is TRBJ2-2; possible D gene TRBD1, 5 bases. The germline V gene encodes CDR1 SGHNT and CDR2 YYREEE (reference sequence). V lost 1 base and J lost 4, with 11 bases in between. This CDR3 region has 15 residues. CDR3 sequence reads: CASSLWGSSTGELFF. DNA of the CDR3: TGTGCCAGCAGCTTGTGGGGCTCCAGCACCGGGGAGCTGTTTTTT.

The chain is built from TRBV7-3 and TRBJ1-6, with a possible D match to TRBD1 (5 bases). Between the trimmed V and J ends, which lost 1 base and 3 bases, there was a span of 7 bases. CDR1 is SGHTA and CDR2 is FQGTGA in the germline V gene. CDR3 length equals 15 residues. CDR3 amino acids: CASSLSGGYNSPLHF. The CDR3 bases are TGTGCCAGCAGCTTAAGCGGGGGCTATAATTCACCCCTCCACTTT.

CDR3 DNA: TGTGCCAGTAGCCCCCGGAGCTCGTTGTCCTACGAGCAGTACTTC. The encoded protein is CASSPRSSLSYEQYF. The chain carries TRBV19 and TRBJ2-7; D not resolved. V was clipped by 6 bases and J by 1 base, with 16 bases between them. Germline V gives CDR1 LNHDA, CDR2 SQIVND (reference sequence). The CDR3 runs 15 residues.